The next 21 T cell receptor beta chains were all read from a single sample in a study of EBV T-cell therapy then PD-1 blockade in nasopharyngeal carcinoma. These receptors have no identified antigens. Using immunoSEQ multiplex PCR, the repertoire was profiled, and TCRdb retains in-frame clones only, with some absent. Of approximately 15,000 clones detected, around four fifths appear once; the ten largest clones hold 25% to 40%. Stated treatment: AdE1-LMPpoly-expanded autologous EBV-specific T-cell therapy followed by anti-PD-1 nivolumab. The specimen comprised CD8+ T cells from blood, sampled at approximately day 99 from a patient whose treatment included autologous EBV-specific T cells and nivolumab. The receptors here all came from a middle-aged man with nasopharyngeal carcinoma.

The chain uses TRBV5-1 and TRBJ1-1, with D possibly matching TRBD1 (6 bases). Germline values: CDR1 SGHRS, CDR2 YFSETQ. V shed 3 bases and J shed 5 bases, with 20 bases lying between them. This CDR3 region has 16 residues. The CDR3 reads CASSWRAGEGWTEAFF. The CDR3 DNA is TGCGCCAGCAGCTGGAGGGCAGGGGAAGGTTGGACTGAAGCTTTCTTT.

The chain combines TRBV15 with TRBJ1-2, with TRBD1 identical over 7 bases. Germline trimming cut 0 bases from V and 6 bases from J; bases unmatched to any gene: 7. CDR3 size: 15 residues. Germline CDR1 is LNHNV and CDR2 is YYDKDF (reference sequence). The CDR3 region is CATSRDVTGVDGYTF. DNA of the CDR3: TGTGCCACCAGCAGAGACGTAACAGGGGTGGATGGCTACACCTTC.

J is TRBJ2-1 and V is TRBV30; TRBD1 matches at 8 bases. The V gene end was trimmed by 7 bases and the J gene end by 3 bases; junction bases not matched to a gene: 5. The CDR3 is 13 residues long. Germline-derived CDR1 and CDR2 are GTSNPN and SVGIG (reference sequence). The DNA for the CDR3 is TGTGCCTACCCACAGGGGGACTACAATGAGCAGTTCTTC. Translating gives CAYPQGDYNEQFF.

This clone was seen only once. V is TRBV6-4 and J is TRBJ2-1; 8 bases align to TRBD1. J was trimmed by 5 bases and V by 7 bases; bases with no gene match: 4. Germline assignment: CDR1 MRHNA and CDR2 SNTAGT. This CDR3 comprises 13 residues. The CDR3: CASIDRGHNEQFF. The CDR3 DNA is TGTGCCAGCATCGACAGGGGCCACAATGAGCAGTTCTTC.

This clone has just one count. The chain recombines TRBV27 with TRBJ2-1; 8 bases are a match to TRBD1. The CDR3 length is 14 residues. V trimming: 3 bases; J trimming: 6 bases; junction bases outside the gene matches: 4. The germline V gene has CDR1 MNHEY and CDR2 SMNVEV (reference sequence). The CDR3 loop reads CASSFPGGVNEQFF. DNA of the CDR3: TGTGCCAGCAGTTTTCCAGGGGGCGTCAATGAGCAGTTCTTC.

This sequence joins TRBV7-9 and TRBJ2-1; tentative D call: TRBD1 (6 bases). V dropped 4 bases and J dropped 0 bases, with 13 bases sitting between them. This CDR3 has 16 residues. The germline gives CDR1 SEHNR, CDR2 FQNEAQ (reference sequence). The CDR3 sequence: CASSSTGASSYNEQFF. CDR3 nucleotides: TGTGCCAGCAGCTCGACAGGAGCGAGCTCCTACAATGAGCAGTTCTTC.

The chain has TRBV3-1 (or the pseudogene TRBV3-2) and TRBJ2-2; D is unclear. Per germline, CDR1 LGHDT and CDR2 YNNKEL (reference sequence). The CDR3 covers 18 residues. V shed 4 bases and J shed 0 bases, with 18 bases lying between them. The CDR3 protein is CASSRPWGARPNTGELFF. The CDR3 DNA sequence: TGTGCCAGCAGCCGCCCCTGGGGTGCCAGACCGAACACCGGGGAGCTGTTTTTT.

This chain connects TRBV4-1 to TRBJ2-7, with TRBD2 matching 7 bases. Germline assignment: CDR1 MGHRA and CDR2 YSYEKL. After removal of 4 bases from V and 4 bases from J, the junction contained 7 bases not matched to a gene. There are 14 residues in the CDR3. DNA of the CDR3: TGCGCCAGCAGCCCAAGCCGGGGGGTGTACGAGCAGTACTTC. Translating it yields CASSPSRGVYEQYF.

The DNA of the CDR3 is TGTGCCAGCAGCACCCAAGGGACAGGGGGACCCTACGAGCAGTACTTC. This sequence encodes CASSTQGTGGPYEQYF. This chain connects TRBV21-1 to TRBJ2-7; the D segment call TRBD1 is taken from the table without a DNA check. TRBV21-1 is listed as a pseudogene. This CDR3 has 16 residues.

This clone ranks as medium-sized. J is TRBJ1-2 and V is TRBV24-1, with 7 bases fitting TRBD1. The V segment lost 3 bases and the J segment 6 bases; nucleotides outside the gene matches: 9. Germline values: CDR1 KGHDR, CDR2 SFDVKD. This CDR3 has 15 amino acids. CDR3 in amino acids: CATSDLSTGVDGYTF. The CDR3 DNA is TGTGCCACCAGTGATCTAAGTACAGGGGTTGATGGCTACACCTTC.

This chain joins TRBV5-1 and TRBJ1-3; D is undetermined. From germline, CDR1 is SGHRS and CDR2 YFSETQ. V shed 3 bases and J shed 1 base, with 14 bases lying between them. The CDR3 totals 16 residues. The CDR3 DNA follows: TGCGCCAGCAGCTCCCCCCGTGACGGTTCTGGAAACACCATATATTTT. Encoded protein: CASSSPRDGSGNTIYF.

The count of this clone is one. V is TRBV6-2 or TRBV6-3 and J is TRBJ1-5, with 7 bases aligning to TRBD1. The germline gives CDR1 MNHEY, CDR2 SVGEGT. V lost 2 bases and J lost 6; bases outside the gene matches: 10. This CDR3 is 16 amino acids long. The CDR3 DNA reads TGTGCCAGCAGTTACACGGGACAGAGGGGCACTCAGCCCCAGCATTTT. Residues: CASSYTGQRGTQPQHF.

This chain uses TRBV6-2 or TRBV6-3 with TRBJ2-1; perhaps TRBD2 as D (6 bases). Germline CDR1 reads MNHEY; CDR2 reads SVGEGT. The CDR3 has 15 residues. The V end lost 0 bases, the J end lost 0 bases, and 6 bases lay between the germline ends. As DNA, the CDR3 is TGTGCCAGCAGTTACTCGGGGGGCTCCTACAATGAGCAGTTCTTC. This codes for CASSYSGGSYNEQFF.

The chain joins TRBV3-1 (or the pseudogene TRBV3-2) to TRBJ2-7; D perhaps matches TRBD1 (7 bases). The CDR3 totals 17 residues. Per the germline V gene, CDR1 is LGHDT and CDR2 is YNNKEL (reference sequence). V gave up 2 bases and J gave up 4 bases, with 21 bases separating them. In DNA form, the CDR3 reads TGTGCCAGCAGCCAACATAACCTTCAGGGGGGTACTTACGAGCAGTACTTC. Its protein is CASSQHNLQGGTYEQYF.

V and J are TRBV7-8 and TRBJ1-1; TRBD1 might be the D (6 bases). Germline CDR1 is SGHVS and CDR2 is FQNEAQ. CDR3 length equals 15 residues. Trimming removed 5 bases from V and 4 bases from J, with 17 bases in between. The DNA of the CDR3 is TGTGCCAGCAGCCCAAGGGTAGGGGGGGGCACTGAAGCTTTCTTT. Its translation: CASSPRVGGGTEAFF.

The V and J genes are TRBV7-9 and TRBJ2-3, with D possibly TRBD1 on 6 matching bases. V lost 5 bases to trimming and J lost 6 bases, with 6 bases between them. The CDR3 is made up of 11 amino acids. Germline assignment: CDR1 SEHNR and CDR2 FQNEAQ (reference sequence). CDR3 residues: CASSQGDTQYF. The CDR3 coding sequence is TGTGCCAGCAGCCAGGGGGATACGCAGTATTTT.

The genes are TRBV29-1 and TRBJ2-7, with D unresolved. V lost 5 bases to trimming and J lost 6 bases, with 8 bases between them. This CDR3 has 10 residues. Germline lookup yields CDR1 SQVTM and CDR2 ANQGSEA. In nucleotides, the CDR3 is TGCAGCGTTTTCCACGGCGAGCAGTACTTC. Residues: CSVFHGEQYF.

The chain links TRBV7-8 to TRBJ1-1; tentative D call: TRBD1 (5 bases). The CDR3 runs to 17 residues. Germline V gene sequence: CDR1 SGHVS, CDR2 FQNEAQ. Trimming shortened V by 1 base and J by 0 bases, and 15 bases separated the two germline ends. The CDR3 region has the DNA TGTGCCAGCAGCTTAGGACAGCCCTTTCTTATGAACACTGAAGCTTTCTTT. This gives the protein CASSLGQPFLMNTEAFF.

The chain links TRBV4-3 to TRBJ1-1, with a tentative D call TRBD1 (6 bases). This CDR3 is 18 amino acids long. In germline, CDR1 is LGHNA, CDR2 YSLEER. V lost 0 bases, J lost 3 bases, and 20 bases lay in between. The CDR3 DNA reads as TGCGCCAGCAGCCAAGACCTACCCAAGACAGCAGGGGACACTGAAGCTTTCTTT. It specifies CASSQDLPKTAGDTEAFF.

V is TRBV6-6 and J is TRBJ2-5; TRBD2 aligns across 7 bases. Unmatched junction bases numbered 10, after V lost 5 bases and J lost 1 base. The CDR3 covers 16 residues. Germline values: CDR1 MNHNY, CDR2 SVGAGI (reference sequence). The CDR3 sequence is CASSQRTSAFQETQYF. CDR3 DNA: TGTGCCAGCAGTCAGAGAACTAGCGCCTTCCAAGAGACCCAGTACTTC.

The rearrangement uses TRBV7-8 and TRBJ2-7, with no clear D. V was cut by 5 bases and J by 0 bases, with 14 bases left in between. This CDR3 has 15 residues. The germline V gene has CDR1 SGHVS and CDR2 FQNEAQ. The CDR3 sequence: CASSIEPGSSYEQYF. The CDR3 DNA reads TGTGCCAGCAGCATCGAGCCCGGAAGCTCCTACGAGCAGTACTTC.